A selection of T cell receptor beta chains follows, all from one sample in a study of blood T cell repertoires in COVID-19. Method: immunoSEQ multiplex PCR; TCRdb's copy keeps in-frame clones and lacks some. The data show under 150,000 clones, 80% to 85% seen once. The sequencing sample was made of peripheral blood. The receptor source for this set is a woman aged 55-70 years with acute or convalescent COVID-19. The CDR3 runs from the conserved cysteine through the conserved F or W. The order of the fields is J gene, D gene, V gene, clone size, CDR3 protein. The D gene is left open where the match is weak. Part of the rows lack a size; the others show once, few, many or a class for expanded clones.

j_gene: TRBJ2-1
d_gene: TRBD2
v_gene: TRBV5-6
abundance: .
CDR3aa: CASSLGLAGVENEQFF

j_gene: TRBJ1-3
d_gene: .
v_gene: TRBV5-1
abundance: .
CDR3aa: CASSREPFSGNTIYF

j_gene: TRBJ2-2
d_gene: .
v_gene: TRBV7-6
abundance: .
CDR3aa: CASRRSGSNTGELFF

j_gene: TRBJ1-5
d_gene: TRBD1
v_gene: TRBV20-1
abundance: .
CDR3aa: CSASVRGQSNQPQHF

j_gene: TRBJ2-1
d_gene: TRBD2
v_gene: TRBV7-9
abundance: .
CDR3aa: CASAGSVSGTTLDNEQFF

j_gene: TRBJ1-6
d_gene: .
v_gene: TRBV4-3
abundance: .
CDR3aa: CASSQDLVQVLPGALHF

j_gene: TRBJ1-5
d_gene: .
v_gene: TRBV6-5
abundance: .
CDR3aa: CASSYSLRENQPQHF

j_gene: TRBJ1-4
d_gene: .
v_gene: TRBV5-1
abundance: .
CDR3aa: CASSLGQANEKLFF

j_gene: TRBJ2-5
d_gene: .
v_gene: TRBV27
abundance: few
CDR3aa: CASRRPSSETQYF

j_gene: TRBJ2-7
d_gene: .
v_gene: TRBV28
abundance: .
CDR3aa: CASSFPGAYEQYF

j_gene: TRBJ2-7
d_gene: TRBD1
v_gene: TRBV4-3
abundance: few
CDR3aa: CASSQGTGWIYEQYF

j_gene: TRBJ2-7
d_gene: TRBD1
v_gene: TRBV5-4
abundance: .
CDR3aa: CASSESTTGLSYEQYF

j_gene: TRBJ1-5
d_gene: .
v_gene: TRBV24-1
abundance: .
CDR3aa: CATQDKNSNQPQHF

j_gene: TRBJ2-7
d_gene: .
v_gene: TRBV6-2/TRBV6-3
abundance: .
CDR3aa: CASSLTAYEQYF

j_gene: TRBJ2-2
d_gene: TRBD2
v_gene: TRBV6-5
abundance: .
CDR3aa: CASNPGLVNTGELFF

j_gene: TRBJ1-6
d_gene: .
v_gene: TRBV6-5
abundance: .
CDR3aa: CASGQDNSPLHF

j_gene: TRBJ1-1
d_gene: .
v_gene: TRBV3-1/TRBV3-2
abundance: .
CDR3aa: CASSQASGGNTEAFF

j_gene: TRBJ2-5
d_gene: .
v_gene: TRBV7-9
abundance: .
CDR3aa: CASSLGVGGRETQYF

j_gene: TRBJ2-1
d_gene: TRBD1
v_gene: TRBV28
abundance: .
CDR3aa: CASSLRTGGLYNEQFF

j_gene: TRBJ2-3
d_gene: TRBD2
v_gene: TRBV6-7
abundance: .
CDR3aa: CASSYGGGRSGDTQYF

j_gene: TRBJ1-2
d_gene: .
v_gene: TRBV6-5
abundance: .
CDR3aa: CASSQIPGLNYGYTF

j_gene: TRBJ2-7
d_gene: .
v_gene: TRBV6-5
abundance: .
CDR3aa: CASRSGPMLWQQYF

j_gene: TRBJ2-1
d_gene: TRBD1
v_gene: TRBV7-9
abundance: .
CDR3aa: CASSQGQGTYNEQFF

j_gene: TRBJ1-4
d_gene: TRBD1
v_gene: TRBV6-6
abundance: .
CDR3aa: CASSPRQGGVEKLFF

j_gene: TRBJ2-7
d_gene: .
v_gene: TRBV12-3/TRBV12-4
abundance: .
CDR3aa: CASSRDIYEQYF

j_gene: TRBJ2-2
d_gene: .
v_gene: TRBV24-1
abundance: .
CDR3aa: CATSDPAGELFF

j_gene: TRBJ1-4
d_gene: TRBD1
v_gene: TRBV5-5
abundance: .
CDR3aa: CASSLWIGQGEKLFF

j_gene: TRBJ1-1
d_gene: .
v_gene: TRBV30
abundance: .
CDR3aa: CASSSSANTEAFF

j_gene: TRBJ2-1
d_gene: TRBD2
v_gene: TRBV30
abundance: .
CDR3aa: CAWSYRDYYNEQFF

j_gene: TRBJ1-5
d_gene: .
v_gene: TRBV28
abundance: .
CDR3aa: CASSFIPQGSNQPQHF

j_gene: TRBJ2-3
d_gene: .
v_gene: TRBV10-3
abundance: .
CDR3aa: CAISREASTDTQYF

j_gene: TRBJ1-1
d_gene: .
v_gene: TRBV7-9
abundance: .
CDR3aa: CASSLEGRGTEAFF

j_gene: TRBJ2-1
d_gene: TRBD2
v_gene: TRBV3-1/TRBV3-2
abundance: once
CDR3aa: CASSQGAGYNEQFF

j_gene: TRBJ1-2
d_gene: TRBD1
v_gene: TRBV15
abundance: .
CDR3aa: CATSRVGTGGAGNYGYTF

j_gene: TRBJ2-7
d_gene: TRBD1
v_gene: TRBV30
abundance: .
CDR3aa: CAWRSSDRGGGEQYF

j_gene: TRBJ2-2
d_gene: TRBD2
v_gene: TRBV5-1
abundance: .
CDR3aa: CASSSSGSRDTGELFF

j_gene: TRBJ1-2
d_gene: TRBD1
v_gene: TRBV5-6
abundance: few
CDR3aa: CASSVRQGAHGYTF

j_gene: TRBJ1-2
d_gene: TRBD1
v_gene: TRBV5-4
abundance: few
CDR3aa: CASRLQGEVYGYTF

j_gene: TRBJ2-1
d_gene: TRBD2
v_gene: TRBV27
abundance: once
CDR3aa: CASSVRGLAINEQFF

j_gene: TRBJ1-1
d_gene: .
v_gene: TRBV6-6
abundance: .
CDR3aa: CASSYSSFVEAFF

j_gene: TRBJ2-5
d_gene: .
v_gene: TRBV3-1/TRBV3-2
abundance: .
CDR3aa: CASSQSDDGETQYF

j_gene: TRBJ2-4
d_gene: .
v_gene: TRBV4-1
abundance: few
CDR3aa: CASSQGEGKAQYF

j_gene: TRBJ1-2
d_gene: .
v_gene: TRBV7-9
abundance: .
CDR3aa: CASSLMTADGYTF

j_gene: TRBJ2-3
d_gene: .
v_gene: TRBV2
abundance: .
CDR3aa: CASSNQGVSTDTQYF

j_gene: TRBJ2-7
d_gene: .
v_gene: TRBV5-1
abundance: .
CDR3aa: CASSLLVGGPEYEQYF

j_gene: TRBJ1-5
d_gene: TRBD1
v_gene: TRBV7-2
abundance: few
CDR3aa: CASSLVGGQSNQPQHF

j_gene: TRBJ2-1
d_gene: TRBD2
v_gene: TRBV13
abundance: .
CDR3aa: CASSSPGLAGSNEQFF

j_gene: TRBJ2-1
d_gene: TRBD2
v_gene: TRBV7-9
abundance: .
CDR3aa: CASSPGLAFYNEQFF

j_gene: TRBJ2-5
d_gene: .
v_gene: TRBV5-8
abundance: .
CDR3aa: CASSLRFQETQYF

j_gene: TRBJ1-6
d_gene: .
v_gene: TRBV7-6
abundance: .
CDR3aa: CASSSGQTYNSPLHF

j_gene: TRBJ2-7
d_gene: TRBD1
v_gene: TRBV28
abundance: .
CDR3aa: CASSPPGTGDYEQYF

j_gene: TRBJ2-7
d_gene: .
v_gene: TRBV4-3
abundance: .
CDR3aa: CASSHMTSDIVYEQYF

j_gene: TRBJ2-3
d_gene: TRBD2
v_gene: TRBV11-3
abundance: .
CDR3aa: CASSYGRYSTDTQYF

j_gene: TRBJ1-2
d_gene: .
v_gene: TRBV18
abundance: .
CDR3aa: CASSPPLAPGYGYTF

j_gene: TRBJ2-2
d_gene: TRBD2
v_gene: TRBV20-1
abundance: .
CDR3aa: CSASTAGLPGELFF

j_gene: TRBJ2-2
d_gene: TRBD2
v_gene: TRBV19
abundance: .
CDR3aa: CASSLYITLAGPSNTGELFF

j_gene: TRBJ1-6
d_gene: TRBD1
v_gene: TRBV9
abundance: .
CDR3aa: CASSVQQGQSPLHF